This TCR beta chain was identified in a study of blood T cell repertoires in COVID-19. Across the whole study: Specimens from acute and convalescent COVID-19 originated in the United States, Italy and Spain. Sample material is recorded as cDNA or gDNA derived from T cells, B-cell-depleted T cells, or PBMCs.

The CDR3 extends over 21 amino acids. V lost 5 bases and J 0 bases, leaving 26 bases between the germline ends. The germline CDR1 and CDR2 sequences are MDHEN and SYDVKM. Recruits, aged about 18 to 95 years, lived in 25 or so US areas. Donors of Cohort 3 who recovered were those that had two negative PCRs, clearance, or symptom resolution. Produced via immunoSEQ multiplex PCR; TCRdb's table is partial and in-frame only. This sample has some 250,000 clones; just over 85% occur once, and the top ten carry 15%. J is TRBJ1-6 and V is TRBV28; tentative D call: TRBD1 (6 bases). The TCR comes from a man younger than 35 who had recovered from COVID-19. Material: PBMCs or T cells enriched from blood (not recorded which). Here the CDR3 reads CASSRLAETGVSSSYNSPLHF. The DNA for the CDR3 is TGTGCCAGCAGTCGACTGGCGGAGACAGGTGTTAGTAGCTCCTATAATTCACCCCTCCACTTT.